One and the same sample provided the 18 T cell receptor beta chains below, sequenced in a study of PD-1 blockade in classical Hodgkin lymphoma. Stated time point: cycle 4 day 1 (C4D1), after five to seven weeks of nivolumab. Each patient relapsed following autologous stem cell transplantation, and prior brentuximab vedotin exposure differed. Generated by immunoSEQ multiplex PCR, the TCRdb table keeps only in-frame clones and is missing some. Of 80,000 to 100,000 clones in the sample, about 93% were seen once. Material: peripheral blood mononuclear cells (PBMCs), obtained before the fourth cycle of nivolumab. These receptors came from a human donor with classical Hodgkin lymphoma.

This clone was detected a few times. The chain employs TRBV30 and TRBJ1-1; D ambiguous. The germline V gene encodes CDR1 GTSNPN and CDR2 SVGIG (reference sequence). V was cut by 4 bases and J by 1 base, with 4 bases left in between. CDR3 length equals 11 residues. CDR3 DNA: TGTGCCTGGAACTCGAACACTGAAGCTTTCTTT. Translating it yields CAWNSNTEAFF.

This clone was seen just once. The CDR3 bases are TGTGCCAGCAGCTGGATGACAGGGGGCCAAGAGACCCAGTACTTC. This translates into CASSWMTGGQETQYF. V usage is TRBV11-1 and J usage is TRBJ2-5, with 9 bases fitting TRBD1. The CDR3 loop spans 15 amino acids. Germline CDR1 is SGHAT and CDR2 is FQDESV (reference sequence). V trimming: 4 bases; J trimming: 1 base; junction bases outside the gene matches: 4.

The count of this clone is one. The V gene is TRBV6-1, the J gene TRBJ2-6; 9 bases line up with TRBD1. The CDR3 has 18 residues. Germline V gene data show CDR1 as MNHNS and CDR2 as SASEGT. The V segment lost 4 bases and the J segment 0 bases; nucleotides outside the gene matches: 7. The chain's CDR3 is CASSGNRGPNSGANVLTF. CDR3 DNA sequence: TGTGCCAGCAGTGGAAACAGGGGGCCGAACTCTGGGGCCAACGTCCTGACTTTC.

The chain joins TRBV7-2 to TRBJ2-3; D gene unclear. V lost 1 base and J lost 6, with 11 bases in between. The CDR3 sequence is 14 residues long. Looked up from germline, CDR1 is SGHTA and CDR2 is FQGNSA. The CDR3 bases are TGTGCCAGCAGCTTAGAAAGGAGAAGGGATACGCAGTATTTT. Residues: CASSLERRRDTQYF.

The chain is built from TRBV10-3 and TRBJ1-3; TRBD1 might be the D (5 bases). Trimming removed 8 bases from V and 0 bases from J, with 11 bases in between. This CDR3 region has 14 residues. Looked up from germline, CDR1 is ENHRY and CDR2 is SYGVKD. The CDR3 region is CAIGASSSGNTIYF. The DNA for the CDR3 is TGTGCCATCGGGGCCAGTAGCTCTGGAAACACCATATATTTT.

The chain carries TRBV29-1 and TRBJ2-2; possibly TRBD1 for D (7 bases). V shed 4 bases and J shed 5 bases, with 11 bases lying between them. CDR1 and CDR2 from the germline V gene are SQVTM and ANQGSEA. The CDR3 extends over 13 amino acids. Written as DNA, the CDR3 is TGCAGCGTTGCCCCAGGGGGGACCGGGGAGCTGTTTTTT. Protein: CSVAPGGTGELFF.

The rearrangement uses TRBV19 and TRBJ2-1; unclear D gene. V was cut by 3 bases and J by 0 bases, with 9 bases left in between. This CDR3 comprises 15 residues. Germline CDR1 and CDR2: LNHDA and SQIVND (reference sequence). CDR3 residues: CASSMFGSSYNEQFF. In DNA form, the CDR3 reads TGTGCCAGTAGTATGTTCGGTAGCTCCTACAATGAGCAGTTCTTC.

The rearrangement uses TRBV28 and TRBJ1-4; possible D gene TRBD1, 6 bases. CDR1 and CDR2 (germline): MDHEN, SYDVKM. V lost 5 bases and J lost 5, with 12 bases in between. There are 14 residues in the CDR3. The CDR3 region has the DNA TGTGCCAGCAGTCGGGGGGGGGCGAATGAAAAACTGTTTTTT. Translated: CASSRGGANEKLFF.

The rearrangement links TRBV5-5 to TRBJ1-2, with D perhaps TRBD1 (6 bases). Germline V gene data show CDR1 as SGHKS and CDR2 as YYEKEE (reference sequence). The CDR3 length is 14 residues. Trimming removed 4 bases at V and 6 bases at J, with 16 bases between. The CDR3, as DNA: TGTGCCAGCAGCAAGCGGACAGAGGGAGATGGCTACACCTTC. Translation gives CASSKRTEGDGYTF.

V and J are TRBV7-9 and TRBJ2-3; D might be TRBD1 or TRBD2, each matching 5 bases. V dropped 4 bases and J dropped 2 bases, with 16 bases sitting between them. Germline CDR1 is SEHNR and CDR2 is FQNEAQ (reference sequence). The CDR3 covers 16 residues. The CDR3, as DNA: TGTGCCAGCAGCTATGGGAACGGGGCCTCCACAGATACGCAGTATTTT. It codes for CASSYGNGASTDTQYF.

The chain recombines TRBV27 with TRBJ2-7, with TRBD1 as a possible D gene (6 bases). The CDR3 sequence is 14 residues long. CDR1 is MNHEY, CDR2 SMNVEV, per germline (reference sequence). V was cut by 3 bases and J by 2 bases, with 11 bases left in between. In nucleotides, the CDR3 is TGTGCCAGCAGTTTGTCCAGGGGTACCTACGAGCAGTACTTC. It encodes CASSLSRGTYEQYF.

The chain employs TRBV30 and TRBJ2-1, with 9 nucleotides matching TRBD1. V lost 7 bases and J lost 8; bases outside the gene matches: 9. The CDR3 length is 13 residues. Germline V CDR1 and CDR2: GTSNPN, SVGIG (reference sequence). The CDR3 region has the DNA TGTGCCTTTATCCTAGGGACAGGGTATGAGCAGTTCTTC. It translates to CAFILGTGYEQFF. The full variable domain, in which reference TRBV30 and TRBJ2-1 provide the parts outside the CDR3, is SQTIHQWPATLVQPVGSPLSLECTVEGTSNPNLYWYRQAAGRGLQLLFYSVGIGQISSEVPQNLSASRPQDRQFILSSKKLLLSDSGFYLCAFILGTGYEQFFGPGTRLTVL.

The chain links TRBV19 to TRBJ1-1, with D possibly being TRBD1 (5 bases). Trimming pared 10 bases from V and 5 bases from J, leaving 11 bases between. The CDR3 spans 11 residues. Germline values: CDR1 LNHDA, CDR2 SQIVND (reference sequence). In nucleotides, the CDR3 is TGTGCCACCTCCCCAGGGACTGAAGCTTTCTTT. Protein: CATSPGTEAFF.

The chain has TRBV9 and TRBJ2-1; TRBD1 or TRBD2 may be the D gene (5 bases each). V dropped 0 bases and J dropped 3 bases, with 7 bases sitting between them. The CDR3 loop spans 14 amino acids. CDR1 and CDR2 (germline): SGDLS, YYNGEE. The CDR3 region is CASSVGGDYNEQFF. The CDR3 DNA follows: TGTGCCAGCAGCGTAGGAGGGGACTACAATGAGCAGTTCTTC.

The CDR3 DNA is TGTGCCAGCAGCTTAGGGGACGGCACAGATACGCAGTATTTT. It yields the protein CASSLGDGTDTQYF. The chain carries TRBV7-6 and TRBJ2-3; D is tentatively TRBD1 or TRBD2 (5 bases each). Germline CDR1 and CDR2: SGHVS and FNYEAQ. The germline V and J ends were trimmed by 1 base and 1 base, with 6 bases remaining between them. The CDR3 consists of 14 residues.

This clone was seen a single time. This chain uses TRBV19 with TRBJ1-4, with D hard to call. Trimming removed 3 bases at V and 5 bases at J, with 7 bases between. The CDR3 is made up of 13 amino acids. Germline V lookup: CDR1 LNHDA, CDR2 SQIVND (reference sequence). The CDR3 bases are TGTGCCAGTAGTATGCTAAGAAATGAAAAACTGTTTTTT. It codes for CASSMLRNEKLFF.

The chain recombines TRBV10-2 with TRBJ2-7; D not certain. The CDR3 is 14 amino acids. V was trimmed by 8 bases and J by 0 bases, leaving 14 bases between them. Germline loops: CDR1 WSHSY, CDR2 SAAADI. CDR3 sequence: CASLPDGNSYEQYF. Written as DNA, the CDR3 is TGCGCCAGCCTCCCGGACGGTAACTCCTACGAGCAGTACTTC.

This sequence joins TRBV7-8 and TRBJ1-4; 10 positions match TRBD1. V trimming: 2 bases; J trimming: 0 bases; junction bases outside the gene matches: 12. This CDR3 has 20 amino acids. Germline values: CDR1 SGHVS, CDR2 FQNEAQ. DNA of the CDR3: TGTGCCAGCAGCTTACGAGGCTGGGACAGGGGACTTGCAACTAATGAAAAACTGTTTTTT. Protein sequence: CASSLRGWDRGLATNEKLFF.